The 23 T cell receptor beta chains presented below share a single source sample, sequenced in a study of shared clonotypes between healthy human individuals. Using immunoSEQ multiplex PCR, the repertoire was profiled, and TCRdb retains in-frame clones only, with some absent. Of fewer than 2.5 million clones listed, 80% to 95% were seen once; the top ten hold approximately 0.35%. The source material was naive CD4+ T cells from PBMCs. Subset denoted: CD45RA+ positively selected. The receptors originated from a man aged 18 to 30 in good health. Some clones in this sample may be carry-over from other donors' samples.

The chain links TRBV5-4 to TRBJ2-2, with D maybe TRBD1 (6 bases). CDR3 length equals 15 residues. Germline V CDR1 and CDR2: SGHNT, YYREEE (reference sequence). Trimming stripped 4 bases from V and 0 bases from J, with 10 bases between. The CDR3 nucleotides are TGTGCCAGCAGCGCTAGGACAGCGAACACCGGGGAGCTGTTTTTT. It translates to CASSARTANTGELFF.

This chain links TRBV11-2 with TRBJ2-7; D remains unclear. CDR3 length equals 13 residues. The germline gives CDR1 SGHAT, CDR2 FQNNGV. Trimming removed 3 bases at V and 0 bases at J, with 6 bases between. The DNA of the CDR3 is TGTGCCAGCAGCTTCGCTGTCTCCTACGAGCAGTACTTC. It encodes CASSFAVSYEQYF. Full variable domain (missing parts from reference TRBV11-2 and TRBJ2-7): EAGVAQSPRYKIIEKRQSVAFWCNPISGHATLYWYQQILGQGPKLLIQFQNNGVVDDSQLPKDRFSAERLKGVDSTLKIQPAKLEDSAVYLCASSFAVSYEQYFGPGTRLTVT.

This rearrangement joins TRBV7-8 to TRBJ2-5, with a weak D call TRBD2 (6 bases). Trimming left V 2 bases short and J 1 base short, with 14 bases between. The CDR3 runs to 16 residues. Germline CDR1 SGHVS, CDR2 FQNEAQ. CDR3 in DNA: TGTGCCAGCAGCTTAAATCGGCTAGCGCTCCAAGAGACCCAGTACTTC. Translated: CASSLNRLALQETQYF.

This clone appeared a single time. The chain joins TRBV28 to TRBJ1-1; TRBD1 might be the D (6 bases). This CDR3 spans 15 amino acids. The germline V gene encodes CDR1 MDHEN and CDR2 SYDVKM. Deletions cut 4 bases from V and 10 bases from J, with 22 bases between. CDR3 DNA: TGTGCCAGCAGTTCGACAGGCTCCTATTCAAAGGTAGCTTTCTTT. This sequence encodes CASSSTGSYSKVAFF.

J is TRBJ2-7 and V is TRBV5-3; D may be TRBD1 or TRBD2 (5 bases each). TRBV5-3 is given ORF status, its function remaining uncertain. V was pared by 5 bases and J by 0 bases, with 12 bases between. The CDR3 runs 14 residues. The DNA of the CDR3 is TGTGCCAGAAGAAACCGGGACCACTCCTACGAGCAGTACTTC. Its translation is CARRNRDHSYEQYF.

The rearrangement joins TRBV6-1 to TRBJ2-7; 9 positions agree with TRBD1. The CDR3 runs to 13 residues. Germline lookup yields CDR1 MNHNS and CDR2 SASEGT. J was trimmed by 6 bases and V by 6 bases; bases with no gene match: 6. This chain's CDR3 is CASSVQGAGEQYF. The CDR3 DNA follows: TGTGCCAGCAGCGTACAGGGGGCGGGCGAGCAGTACTTC.

This chain links TRBV7-8 with TRBJ2-7; 8 bases are a match to TRBD1. V was pared by 6 bases and J by 1 base, with 5 bases of the junction left unmatched. The CDR3 runs 14 residues. Germline loops: CDR1 SGHVS, CDR2 FQNEAQ. The CDR3 sequence is CASSRTGLSYEQYF. As DNA, the CDR3 is TGTGCCAGCAGTCGGACAGGGCTGTCCTACGAGCAGTACTTC.

The chain employs TRBV5-1 and TRBJ1-4; the D is unclear. Trimming pared 3 bases from V and 4 bases from J, leaving 10 bases between. The CDR3 totals 14 residues. Per germline, CDR1 SGHRS and CDR2 YFSETQ. DNA of the CDR3: TGCGCCAGCAGCTCTCTTGGGGTTAATGAAAAACTGTTTTTT. Translating gives CASSSLGVNEKLFF.

V usage is TRBV5-1 and J usage is TRBJ2-7; 9 bases are shared with TRBD1. There are 12 residues in the CDR3. Germline CDR1 is SGHRS and CDR2 is YFSETQ. V lost 3 bases and J lost 5; bases outside the gene matches: 0. CDR3 protein: CASSWTGDEQYF. In nucleotides, the CDR3 is TGCGCCAGCAGCTGGACAGGGGACGAGCAGTACTTC.

This clone was counted between two and nine times. This chain connects TRBV18 to TRBJ2-2; possible D gene TRBD2, 6 bases. CDR3 length equals 15 residues. CDR1 and CDR2 (germline): KGHSH, LQKENI. V lost 6 bases and J 4 bases, leaving 15 bases between the germline ends. CDR3 sequence reads: CASSELLAATGELFF. CDR3 nucleotides: TGTGCCAGCTCCGAGCTGTTAGCGGCCACCGGGGAGCTGTTTTTT. Supplemented by reference TRBV18 and TRBJ2-2, the full variable domain reads NAGVMQNPRHLVRRRGQEARLRCSPMKGHSHVYWYRQLPEEGLKFMVYLQKENIIDESGMPKERFSAEFPKEGPSILRIQQVVRGDSAAYFCASSELLAATGELFFGEGSRLTVL.

CDR3: CASSPIKAGELFF. For the CDR3, the DNA is TGTGCCAGCAGCCCCATTAAGGCCGGGGAGCTGTTTTTT. The rearrangement joins TRBV28 to TRBJ2-2; D is undetermined. The CDR3 spans 13 residues. V lost 6 bases and J lost 6, with 11 bases in between. Germline CDR1 and CDR2: MDHEN and SYDVKM.

For this clone: A clone one base away is much larger, so this may be a read error. Other DNA sequences in the same sample also yield this CDR3. V usage is TRBV18 and J usage is TRBJ2-3; D call uncertain. From germline, CDR1 is KGHSH and CDR2 LQKENI. V lost 0 bases and J 2 bases, leaving 3 bases between the germline ends. The CDR3 is 13 amino acids. The CDR3 here is CASSPPITDTQYF. CDR3 coding DNA: TGTGCCAGCTCACCACCGATCACAGATACGCAGTATTTT.

J is TRBJ1-1 and V is TRBV6-5; 11 bases match TRBD1. The CDR3 totals 15 residues. CDR1 MNHEY and CDR2 SVGAGI come from the germline V gene. V was clipped by 5 bases and J by 5 bases; unmatched bases: 7. The CDR3 DNA sequence: TGTGCCAGCAGTAGGGGGACAGGGGGTAGGACTGAAGCTTTCTTT. As protein: CASSRGTGGRTEAFF.

The chain joins TRBV15 to TRBJ1-2; 9 bases line up with TRBD1. From germline, CDR1 is LNHNV and CDR2 YYDKDF (reference sequence). The CDR3 length is 15 residues. V dropped 11 bases and J dropped 2; count of bases not matched to a gene: 12. The CDR3 DNA reads as TGTGCCGCCGGGACAGGGTTATCAGCAAACTATGGCTACACCTTC. It specifies CAAGTGLSANYGYTF.

Concerning this clone itself: The sample contains more than one DNA sequence encoding this CDR3. The J gene is TRBJ2-7, the V gene TRBV6-5; tentative D call: TRBD1 (5 bases). V lost 3 bases, J lost 0 bases, and 6 bases lay in between. The CDR3 has 13 amino acids. Germline CDR1 MNHEY, CDR2 SVGAGI. The CDR3 DNA follows: TGTGCCAGCAGTTATAGGGGCTCCTACGAGCAGTACTTC. It specifies CASSYRGSYEQYF.

This chain connects TRBV5-1 to TRBJ2-1, with D hard to call. V lost 5 bases and J lost 5, with 14 bases in between. The CDR3 totals 14 residues. Germline-derived CDR1 and CDR2 are SGHRS and YFSETQ. CDR3: CASSMVVGNNEQFF. In DNA form, the CDR3 reads TGCGCCAGCAGTATGGTGGTGGGGAACAATGAGCAGTTCTTC.

V gene TRBV7-2 combines with J gene TRBJ1-5; possible D gene TRBD1, 6 bases. CDR3 length: 15 amino acids. V lost 4 bases, J lost 7 bases, and 17 bases lay in between. From germline, CDR1 is SGHTA and CDR2 FQGNSA. The CDR3 reads CASSWGTLGGQPQHF. In nucleotides, the CDR3 is TGTGCCAGCAGCTGGGGGACACTTGGAGGCCAGCCCCAGCATTTT.

This clone was observed a single time. The rearrangement joins TRBV28 to TRBJ1-3; D might be TRBD1 (5 bases). The CDR3 extends over 16 amino acids. Looked up from germline, CDR1 is MDHEN and CDR2 is SYDVKM. V was shortened by 5 bases and J by 8 bases, with 22 bases between the two germline ends. The chain's CDR3 is CASSLTYRTTDDTIYF. The CDR3 DNA reads as TGTGCCAGCAGTCTAACTTACAGGACCACCGACGACACCATATATTTT.

V usage is TRBV27 and J usage is TRBJ2-5; possibly TRBD2 for D (6 bases). Trimming took off 5 bases at V and 4 bases at J, with 11 bases between the two ends. The CDR3 length is 13 residues. From germline, CDR1 is MNHEY and CDR2 SMNVEV (reference sequence). CDR3 residues: CASSRPGVETQYF. The CDR3 DNA sequence: TGTGCCAGCAGTAGGCCGGGAGTAGAGACCCAGTACTTC.

The chain combines TRBV9 with TRBJ2-7, with D perhaps matching TRBD1 (7 bases). The CDR3 loop spans 14 amino acids. Germline V gene sequence: CDR1 SGDLS, CDR2 YYNGEE. The V end lost 2 bases, the J end lost 6 bases, and 15 bases lay between the germline ends. CDR3 sequence reads: CASSVNNRGGEQYF. CDR3 bases: TGTGCCAGCAGCGTCAACAACAGGGGAGGCGAGCAGTACTTC.

The chain combines TRBV6-1 with TRBJ1-2; 10 nucleotides agree with TRBD1. The CDR3 spans 15 residues. In germline, CDR1 is MNHNS, CDR2 SASEGT. J lost 6 bases, V lost 3 bases, and 7 bases had no gene match. CDR3 in amino acids: CASSEGGQGRNGYTF. The CDR3 DNA reads as TGTGCCAGCAGTGAGGGGGGACAGGGGCGGAATGGCTACACCTTC.

This rearrangement joins TRBV27 to TRBJ2-4, with D tentatively TRBD2 (6 bases). The CDR3 totals 16 residues. The ends were cut back, 5 bases at V and 0 bases at J, with 14 bases in the middle. Per the germline V gene, CDR1 is MNHEY and CDR2 is SMNVEV (reference sequence). The CDR3 DNA follows: TGTGCCAGCAGTCCTCGACTGGGACTAGCCAAAAACATTCAGTACTTC. Its protein product is CASSPRLGLAKNIQYF.

In the case of this clone: Other DNA sequences in this specimen translate into the identical CDR3. V is TRBV5-4 and J is TRBJ1-1; no clear D. V was cut by 4 bases and J by 0 bases, with 7 bases left in between. Germline CDR1 and CDR2: SGHNT and YYREEE (reference sequence). The CDR3 runs 13 residues. The CDR3 DNA is TGTGCCAGCAGCCTCTCCTTGAACACTGAAGCTTTCTTT. Translation gives CASSLSLNTEAFF.